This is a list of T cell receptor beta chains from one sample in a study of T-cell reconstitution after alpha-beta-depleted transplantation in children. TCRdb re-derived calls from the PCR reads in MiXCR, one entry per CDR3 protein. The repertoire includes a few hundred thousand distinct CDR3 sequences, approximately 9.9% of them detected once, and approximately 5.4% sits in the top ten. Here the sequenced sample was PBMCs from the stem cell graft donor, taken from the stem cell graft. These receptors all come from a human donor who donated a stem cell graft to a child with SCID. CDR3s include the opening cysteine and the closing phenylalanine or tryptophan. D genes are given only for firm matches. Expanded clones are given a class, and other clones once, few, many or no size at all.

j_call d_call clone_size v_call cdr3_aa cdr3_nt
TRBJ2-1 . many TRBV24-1 CATSDLEGRGSFGEQFF TGTGCCACCAGTGATTTGGAAGGCAGGGGAAGCTTTGGGGAGCAGTTCTTC
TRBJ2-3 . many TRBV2 CASRALSTDTQYF TGTGCCAGCAGAGCCCTTAGCACAGATACGCAGTATTTT
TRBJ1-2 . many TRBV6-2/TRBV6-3 CASSYRTANGYTF TGTGCCAGCAGTTACAGGACAGCCAATGGCTACACCTTC
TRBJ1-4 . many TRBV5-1 CASSSSRATNEKLFF TGCGCCAGCAGCTCCAGTCGTGCAACTAATGAAAAACTGTTTTTT
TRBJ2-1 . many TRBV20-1 CSATRSSVSYNEQFF TGCAGTGCTACCCGATCTAGCGTGTCCTACAATGAGCAGTTCTTC
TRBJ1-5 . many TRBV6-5 CASSTKGRQPQHF TGTGCCAGCAGTACGAAGGGGAGGCAGCCCCAGCATTTT
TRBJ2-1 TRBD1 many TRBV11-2 CASSLVPTGVTYNEQFF TGTGCCAGCAGCTTAGTCCCCACAGGGGTAACCTACAATGAGCAGTTCTTC
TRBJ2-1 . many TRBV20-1 CSARFGGGALYYNEQFF TGCAGTGCTAGATTCGGCGGGGGCGCCTTATACTACAATGAGCAGTTCTTC
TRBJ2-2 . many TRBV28 CASRHPSTGELFF TGTGCCAGCAGGCACCCCTCGACCGGGGAGCTGTTTTTT
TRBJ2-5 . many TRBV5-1 CASSYQGGETQYF TGCGCCAGCAGCTACCAGGGAGGAGAGACCCAGTACTTC
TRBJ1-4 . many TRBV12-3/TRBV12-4 CASSLYQSSNEKLFF TGTGCCAGCAGTTTATATCAAAGTTCTAATGAAAAACTGTTTTTT
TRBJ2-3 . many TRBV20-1 CSVAVVAGNTQYF TGCAGTGTCGCGGTCGTGGCGGGGAATACGCAGTATTTT
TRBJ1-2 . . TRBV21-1 CASTKRARGRLRAYGYTF TGTGCCAGCACCAAAAGGGCCAGGGGGCGCTTGAGAGCCTATGGCTACACCTTC
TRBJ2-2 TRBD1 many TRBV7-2 CASSPRTGSNTGELFF TGTGCCAGCAGCCCAAGGACAGGGTCCAACACCGGGGAGCTGTTTTTT
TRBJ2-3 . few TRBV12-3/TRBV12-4 CASSTDGTSTDTQYF TGTGCCAGCAGCACGGACGGAACTAGCACAGATACGCAGTATTTT
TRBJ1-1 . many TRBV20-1 CSARGLGQSSTEAFF TGCAGTGCTAGAGGTTTAGGGCAGTCTAGCACTGAAGCTTTCTTT
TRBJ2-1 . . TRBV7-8 CASSPRTGASYNEQFF TGTGCCAGCAGCCCTCGCACGGGGGCCTCCTACAATGAGCAGTTCTTC
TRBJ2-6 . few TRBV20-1 CSAREGSSKANVLTF TGCAGTGCTAGGGAGGGGTCTTCTAAGGCCAACGTCCTGACTTTC
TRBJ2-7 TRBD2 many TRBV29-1 CSVQAGGVYEQYF TGCAGCGTTCAGGCGGGGGGCGTCTACGAGCAGTACTTC
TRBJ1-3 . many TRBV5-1 CASSPESTNTIYF TGCGCCAGCAGCCCAGAATCAACAAACACCATATATTTT
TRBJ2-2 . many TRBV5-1 CASSLPGRTNTGELFF TGCGCCAGCAGCTTGCCGGGACGGACGAACACCGGGGAGCTGTTTTTT
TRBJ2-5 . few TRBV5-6 CASSPGVLCGEETQYF TGTGCCAGCAGCCCGGGGGTCCTGTGCGGGGAAGAGACCCAGTACTTC
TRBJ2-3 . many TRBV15 CATSTLSWSTDTQYF TGTGCCACCAGCACCCTCTCCTGGAGCACAGATACGCAGTATTTT
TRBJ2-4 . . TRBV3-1 CASTLGGAKNIQYF TGTGCCAGCACCCTAGGGGGGGCCAAAAACATTCAGTACTTC
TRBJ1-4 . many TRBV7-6 CASSLGTNEKLFF TGTGCCAGCAGCTTGGGGACTAATGAAAAACTGTTTTTT
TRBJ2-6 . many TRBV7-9 CASSLAVRANVLTF TGTGCCAGCAGCTTAGCTGTCAGGGCCAACGTCCTGACTTTC
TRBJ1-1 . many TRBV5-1 CASSLEAGSGAFF TGCGCCAGCAGCTTGGAGGCAGGCTCAGGGGCTTTCTTT
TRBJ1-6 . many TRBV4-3 CASSQDVGAQWSPLHF TGCGCCAGCAGCCAAGATGTGGGGGCTCAGTGGTCACCCCTCCACTTT